The 25 T cell receptor beta chains in this list originate from one sample, sequenced in a study of post-analysis software for immune sequencing data (dated by TCRdb to 2015 to 2017). These receptors have no known antigen. Library prep was done by PCR. Sequenced on an Illumina HiSeq 2500. Unique molecular identifiers were incorporated into TCR beta cDNA libraries to reduce PCR and sequencing biases. TCRdb cleaned the public reads at Q25 with fastp, built clones with MiXCR and kept in-frame beta chains. Each CDR3 protein appears once, grouped with its most common genes and DNA. The sample table contains 350,000 to 500,000 distinct CDR3 sequences; only one count was recorded for over 30% of them. Less than 10% of the sample goes to the ten largest clones. On the study overall, not on this receptor specifically: Patients showed significantly higher frequencies than controls for about five TRBV segments, among them TRBV5-6, TRBV5-1 and TRBV20-1.

The sequencing input was blood. Receptors were obtained from a girl aged 2 to 10 with multiple sclerosis.

This clonotype was detected only a few times. This chain uses TRBV21-1 with TRBJ2-1; the table assigns TRBD1, which was not confirmed against the DNA. TRBV21-1 is a known pseudogene. This CDR3 has 16 amino acids. The CDR3, as DNA: TGTGCCAGCAGCACCACTACCGACAGGGCCTACAATGAGCAGTTCTTC. Protein sequence: CASSTTTDRAYNEQFF.

This clonotype has only a few counts. This CDR3 is CASSGGTEYEKLFF. The CDR3 bases are TGTGCCAGCAGCGGCGGGACAGAATACGAAAAACTGTTTTTT. The rearrangement joins TRBV7-2 to TRBJ1-4; 7 bases align to TRBD1. CDR3 length equals 14 residues. Germline V lookup: CDR1 SGHTA, CDR2 FQGNSA. J lost 8 bases, V lost 5 bases, and 8 bases had no gene match. Combining the CDR3 with reference TRBV7-2 and TRBJ1-4 gives the whole variable domain GAGVSQSPSNKVTEKGKDVELRCDPISGHTALYWYRQSLGQGLEFLIYFQGNSAPDKSGLPSDRFSAERTGGSVSTLTIQRTQQEDSAVYLCASSGGTEYEKLFFGSGTQLSVL.

CDR3 region: CATTSSSGTYEQYF. Here the CDR3 DNA reads TGTGCCACCACATCTTCTAGCGGGACCTACGAGCAGTACTTC. The genes are TRBV6-5 and TRBJ2-7, with TRBD2 matching 9 bases. The germline gives CDR1 MNHEY, CDR2 SVGAGI. The V gene end was trimmed by 10 bases and the J gene end by 2 bases; junction bases not matched to a gene: 9. The CDR3 has 14 residues.

The chain has TRBV7-2 and TRBJ2-5; D perhaps matches TRBD2 (5 bases). This CDR3 has 16 amino acids. Trimming took off 0 bases at V and 1 base at J, with 12 bases between the two ends. The germline CDR1 and CDR2 sequences are SGHTA and FQGNSA. This CDR3 reads CASSLAEAAPQETQYF. The CDR3 coding sequence is TGTGCCAGCAGCTTAGCGGAAGCGGCCCCCCAAGAGACCCAGTACTTC.

The rearrangement joins TRBV20-1 to TRBJ2-3, with TRBD2 identical over 7 bases. After removal of 3 bases from V and 4 bases from J, the junction contained 4 bases not matched to a gene. Germline CDR1 DFQATT, CDR2 SNEGSKA (reference sequence). The CDR3 is made up of 13 amino acids. The CDR3 loop is CSASGGTPDTQYF. The DNA of the CDR3 is TGCAGTGCTAGCGGGGGGACCCCAGATACGCAGTATTTT.

This chain links TRBV5-5 with TRBJ2-7, with TRBD2 matching over 15 bases. CDR3 length: 16 amino acids. Germline trimming cut 5 bases from V and 4 bases from J; bases unmatched to any gene: 7. Germline V gene sequence: CDR1 SGHKS, CDR2 YYEKEE (reference sequence). DNA of the CDR3: TGTGCCAGCAGACCGGGGACTAGCGGGAGGAGTTACGAGCAGTACTTC. This gives the protein CASRPGTSGRSYEQYF.

The genes are TRBV3-1 and TRBJ2-3, with D tentatively TRBD1 or TRBD2 (5 bases each). Germline lookup yields CDR1 LGHDT and CDR2 YNNKEL (reference sequence). Trimming left V 4 bases short and J 9 bases short, with 17 bases between. This CDR3 spans 14 amino acids. CDR3 loop: CASSPWDGQGTQYF. DNA for the CDR3: TGTGCCAGCAGCCCTTGGGACGGCCAAGGAACGCAGTATTTT.

Comments on this clonotype: At one of its ends the junction is not consistent with the germline gene, which may arise from a read error. The rearrangement joins TRBV3-1 to TRBJ2-5, with 15 bases lining up with TRBD2. Germline assignment: CDR1 LGHDT and CDR2 YNNKEL (reference sequence). This CDR3 is built from 22 residues. CDR3 in DNA: TGTGTCAGCAGCCAAGATAAGCGGGATGTAGGGACTAGCGGGAGGATTGAGGAGACCCAGTACTTC. It specifies CVSSQDKRDVGTSGRIEETQYF.

This clonotype appeared a few times. This chain links TRBV28 with TRBJ2-5, with D perhaps matching TRBD1 (6 bases). V dropped 5 bases and J dropped 2 bases, with 15 bases sitting between them. This CDR3 is 15 amino acids long. The V gene's germline CDR1 is MDHEN and CDR2 SYDVKM. CDR3 sequence (DNA): TGTGCCAGCAGTGGCTCCTACAGGGAACAAGAGACCCAGTACTTC. Translation: CASSGSYREQETQYF. The full variable domain, with the rest looked up from reference TRBV28 and TRBJ2-5, is DVKVTQSSRYLVKRTGEKVFLECVQDMDHENMFWYRQDPGLGLRLIYFSYDVKMKEKGDIPEGYSVSREKKERFSLILESASTNQTSMYLCASSGSYREQETQYFGPGTRLLVL.

The rearrangement joins TRBV6-5 to TRBJ2-7; D is possibly TRBD2 (6 bases). The CDR3 loop spans 12 amino acids. Germline V gene data show CDR1 as MNHEY and CDR2 as SVGAGI. With 8 bases removed from V and 6 bases from J, the gap between germline ends came to 14 bases. In nucleotides, the CDR3 is TGTGCCAGCGATAGGAGGGGAAGCGAGCAGTACTTC. Its protein product is CASDRRGSEQYF.

The V and J genes are TRBV14 and TRBJ2-3, with 8 bases fitting TRBD1. This CDR3 has 16 amino acids. The ends lost 1 base at V and 4 bases at J; junction bases unmatched: 7. Germline V lookup: CDR1 SGHDN, CDR2 FVKESK. CDR3 DNA: TGTGCCAGCAGCCAAGTTTGGCCAGGGGGCCCAGATACGCAGTATTTT. Its translation: CASSQVWPGGPDTQYF.

The V call is TRBV6-2 or TRBV6-3, the J call TRBJ2-5; 8 nucleotides match TRBD1. The closer fit of TRBJ2-7 to the DNA end suggests the J call may be wrong. Germline lookup yields CDR1 MNHEY and CDR2 SVGEGT. The length of the CDR3 is 16 residues. The CDR3 is CASSSSGTGNSYEQYF. The CDR3 DNA is TGTGCCAGCAGCTCCTCCGGGACAGGAAACTCCTACGAGCAGTACTTC.

This clonotype turned up a few times. The rearrangement uses TRBV13 and TRBJ2-5; the D gene is possibly TRBD2 (6 bases). Per the germline V gene, CDR1 is PRHDT and CDR2 is FYEKMQ (reference sequence). Trimming removed 4 bases at V and 4 bases at J, with 10 bases between. The CDR3 covers 13 residues. CDR3 sequence reads: CASSSMGGETQYF. In DNA, the CDR3 is TGTGCCAGCAGCTCAATGGGGGGAGAGACCCAGTACTTC.

This sequence joins TRBV7-2 and TRBJ2-7; perhaps TRBD2 as D (6 bases). CDR1 is SGHTA, CDR2 FQGNSA, per germline. Trimming shortened V by 4 bases and J by 6 bases, and 16 bases separated the two germline ends. The CDR3 is 14 amino acids. The CDR3 DNA sequence: TGTGCCAGCAGCTCCCGGGACTCCCAGGGCGAGCAGTACTTC. Amino acids: CASSSRDSQGEQYF. Complete variable domain (other parts from reference TRBV7-2 and TRBJ2-7): GAGVSQSPSNKVTEKGKDVELRCDPISGHTALYWYRQSLGQGLEFLIYFQGNSAPDKSGLPSDRFSAERTGGSVSTLTIQRTQQEDSAVYLCASSSRDSQGEQYFGPGTRLTVT.

This clonotype has more than one count but fewer than ten. The chain uses TRBV24-1 and TRBJ1-1; D gene ambiguous. The V end lost 4 bases, the J end lost 9 bases, and 14 bases lay between the germline ends. The CDR3 spans 13 residues. Germline CDR1 is KGHDR and CDR2 is SFDVKD. CDR3 coding DNA: TGTGCCACCAGTGACCCGGAGCTGGCTAAAGCTTTCTTT. This encodes CATSDPELAKAFF.

This clonotype was counted between two and nine times. V usage is TRBV5-1 and J usage is TRBJ1-4; D perhaps matches TRBD1 (6 bases). Per the germline V gene, CDR1 is SGHRS and CDR2 is YFSETQ. The length of the CDR3 is 16 residues. V was clipped by 4 bases and J by 4 bases, with 17 bases between them. Here the CDR3 reads CASSLRTVVGNEKLFF. CDR3 nucleotides: TGCGCCAGCAGCCTACGGACAGTTGTTGGTAATGAAAAACTGTTTTTT.

V usage is TRBV7-9 and J usage is TRBJ1-6; 7 bases agree with TRBD1. CDR3 length equals 17 residues. The trim removed 4 bases at V and 9 bases at J, leaving 15 bases unmatched. Germline V gene lookup returns CDR1 SEHNR and CDR2 FQNEAQ (reference sequence). CDR3 in amino acids: CASSYHELGGAGSPLHF. The CDR3 DNA is TGTGCCAGCAGCTATCATGAATTAGGGGGCGCAGGTTCACCCCTCCACTTT.

The chain couples TRBV7-9 to TRBJ2-1; maybe TRBD2 (6 bases). The CDR3 covers 15 residues. Between the trimmed V and J ends, which lost 5 bases and 2 bases, there was a span of 13 bases. CDR1 SEHNR and CDR2 FQNEAQ come from the germline V gene (reference sequence). This CDR3 reads CASSGSGVTYNEQFF. The DNA of the CDR3 is TGTGCCAGCAGCGGCTCGGGGGTTACCTACAATGAGCAGTTCTTC.

The chain combines TRBV10-3 with TRBJ2-1; D unclear. Germline V gene data show CDR1 as ENHRY and CDR2 as SYGVKD. V was clipped by 0 bases and J by 7 bases, with 4 bases between them. CDR3 length: 12 amino acids. The CDR3 DNA reads TGTGCCATCAGTGAGTCGAAGAATGAGCAGTTCTTC. Translated: CAISESKNEQFF.

This clonotype was counted a single time. The V gene is TRBV5-1, the J gene TRBJ2-1; D gene ambiguous. Looked up from germline, CDR1 is SGHRS and CDR2 is YFSETQ. The CDR3 runs 16 residues. Trimming pared 1 base from V and 0 bases from J, leaving 11 bases between. The DNA for the CDR3 is TGCGCCAGCAGCTTGAGCCCCGGCGGCTCCTACAATGAGCAGTTCTTC. It is translated as CASSLSPGGSYNEQFF.

This clonotype was observed a handful of times. The chain combines TRBV7-2 with TRBJ2-7, with 7 bases lining up with TRBD2. The CDR3 covers 14 residues. Per the germline V gene, CDR1 is SGHTA and CDR2 is FQGNSA. The ends lost 6 bases at V and 0 bases at J; junction bases unmatched: 5. DNA of the CDR3: TGTGCCAGCAGGCGTAGGACTAGCTCCTACGAGCAGTACTTC. It translates to CASRRRTSSYEQYF.

The sample holds a few counts of this clonotype. V gene TRBV9 combines with J gene TRBJ2-3, with 11 bases that match TRBD2. This CDR3 comprises 19 residues. The junction had 15 bases not matched to a gene; V was cut back by 3 bases and J by 3 bases. In germline, CDR1 is SGDLS, CDR2 YYNGEE. CDR3 protein: CASSAPGTLAGDRTDTQYF. The CDR3 bases are TGTGCCAGCAGCGCCCCAGGCACACTAGCGGGAGATCGAACAGATACGCAGTATTTT. The full variable domain, its missing parts supplied by reference TRBV9 and TRBJ2-3, is DSGVTQTPKHLITATGQRVTLRCSPRSGDLSVYWYQQSLDQGLQFLIQYYNGEERAKGNILERFSAQQFPDLHSELNLSSLELGDSALYFCASSAPGTLAGDRTDTQYFGPGTRLTVL.

This clonotype was seen once. The chain uses TRBV21-1 and TRBJ1-4; TRBD1 reflects the table's D call only, with no check against the DNA. TRBV21-1 is flagged as a pseudogene. The CDR3 has 15 amino acids. The CDR3 bases are TGTGCCAGCAGCAAGTGCGGACAGGGAAATGAAAAACTGTTTTTT. This gives the protein CASSKCGQGNEKLFF.

This chain connects TRBV28 to TRBJ2-1, with D maybe TRBD1 (5 bases). Per germline, CDR1 MDHEN and CDR2 SYDVKM. The CDR3 sequence is 15 residues long. Deletions cut 2 bases from V and 4 bases from J, with 12 bases between. CDR3 loop: CASSLARETYNEQFF. The CDR3 DNA is TGTGCCAGCAGTTTAGCCAGGGAAACATACAATGAGCAGTTCTTC.

V is TRBV7-2 and J is TRBJ1-2; 8 nucleotides align to TRBD1. Germline loops: CDR1 SGHTA, CDR2 FQGNSA. This CDR3 spans 17 amino acids. The junction had 14 bases not matched to a gene; V was cut back by 4 bases and J by 4 bases. The CDR3 nucleotides are TGTGCCAGCAGCTCACATCTCCAGGGGGCCTGGGGCTATGGCTACACCTTC. Residues: CASSSHLQGAWGYGYTF.